This T cell receptor beta chain was identified in a study of blood T cells in healthy people across ages. Primed by a sample-barcoded 5' primer and a J-beta primer mix, a second PCR proceeded for roughly 6 to 12 cycles. Template switching added a 12-random-nucleotide identifier to every cDNA molecule. Individual samples furnished no less than 2.5 million CDR3-containing paired-end reads apiece. TCRdb re-called the 5' RACE reads with MiXCR, one entry per CDR3 protein. The table lists hundreds of thousands of distinct CDR3 sequences, approximately 59% of them singletons. Trimming pared 8 bases from V and 0 bases from J, leaving 13 bases between. The CDR3 runs to 13 residues. Per the germline V gene, CDR1 is DFQATT and CDR2 is SNEGSKA (reference sequence).

Sequencing input: blood. The genes are TRBV20-1 and TRBJ1-2; a possible D gene is TRBD1 (5 bases). The TCR sequence derives from a man between 60 and 75 years old in good health. The CDR3 region has the DNA TGCAGTTCCCAGGGCAGCCCTAACTATGGCTACACCTTC. This codes for CSSQGSPNYGYTF.